This T cell receptor (beta chain) was profiled in a study of T cell responses to AZD1222 COVID-19 vaccine. Study conclusions and caveats: In a largely white British group with more females than males, clonal diversity was possibly underestimated. Reportedly, nearly half the spike-specific TCRs target unmutated variant regions. An increase in Spike-specific TCR breadth and depth was observed after two AZD1222 doses.

Concerning this clone itself: Its target is not known.

The protocol was immunoSEQ multiplex PCR, while the TCRdb copy is restricted to in-frame clones and leaves out a portion. The sample lists tens of thousands of clones, over 80% occurring once. V shed 0 bases and J 1 base; nucleotides not matched to a gene: 7. CDR3 length: 18 amino acids. The germline V gene has CDR1 PRHDT and CDR2 FYEKMQ (reference sequence). This chain links TRBV13 with TRBJ2-3; 10 bases line up with TRBD2. Sequenced here: peripheral blood, sampled 28 days after the second AZD1222 dose. The sequence came from an adult who received the AZD1222 COVID-19 vaccine. CDR3 nucleotide sequence: TGTGCCAGCAGCTTAGGAGCCTTCACTAGCGGGGGCACAGATACGCAGTATTTT. Translated, it gives CASSLGAFTSGGTDTQYF.